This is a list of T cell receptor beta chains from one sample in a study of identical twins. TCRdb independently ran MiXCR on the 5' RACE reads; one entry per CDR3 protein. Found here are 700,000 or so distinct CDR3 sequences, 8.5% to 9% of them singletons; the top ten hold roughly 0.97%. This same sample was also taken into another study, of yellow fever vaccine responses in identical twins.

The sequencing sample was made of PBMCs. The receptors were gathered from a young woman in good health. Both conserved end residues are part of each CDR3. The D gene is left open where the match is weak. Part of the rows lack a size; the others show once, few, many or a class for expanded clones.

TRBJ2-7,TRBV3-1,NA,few,CASSHPGRSTYEQYF,TGTGCCAGCAGCCACCCCGGGAGAAGCACCTACGAGCAGTACTTC
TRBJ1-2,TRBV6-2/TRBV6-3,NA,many,CASSPTGQSYGYTF,TGTGCCAGCAGCCCGACCGGACAATCCTATGGCTACACCTTC
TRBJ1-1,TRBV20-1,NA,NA,CSPLLDGNTEAFF,TGCAGTCCACTCCTGGACGGTAACACTGAAGCTTTCTTT
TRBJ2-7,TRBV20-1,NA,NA,CSARDPGGNREQYF,TGCAGTGCTAGAGACCCCGGGGGAAATCGCGAGCAGTACTTC
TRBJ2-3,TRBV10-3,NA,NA,CAISESLSTDTQYF,TGTGCCATCAGTGAGTCGTTAAGCACAGATACGCAGTATTTT
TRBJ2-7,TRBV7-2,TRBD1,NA,CASSFTGVGEQYF,TGTGCCAGCAGCTTTACAGGGGTCGGCGAGCAGTACTTC
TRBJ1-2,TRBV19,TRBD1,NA,CASSIRTGGDYGYTF,TGTGCCAGTAGTATTCGGACAGGGGGAGACTATGGCTACACCTTC
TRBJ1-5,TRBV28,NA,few,CASSKLRTAGGNQPQHF,TGTGCCAGCAGTAAACTCCGGACAGCCGGGGGGAATCAGCCCCAGCATTTT
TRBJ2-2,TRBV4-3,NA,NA,CASSQAARAGELFF,TGCGCCAGCAGCCAAGCTGCTAGGGCCGGGGAGCTGTTTTTT
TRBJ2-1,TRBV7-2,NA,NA,CASRRDIGYNEQFF,TGTGCCAGCCGCAGGGACATTGGCTACAATGAGCAGTTCTTC
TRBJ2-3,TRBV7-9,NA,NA,CASSFRDGPSTDTQYF,TGTGCCAGCAGCTTTCGGGACGGCCCTAGCACAGATACGCAGTATTTT
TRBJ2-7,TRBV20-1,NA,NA,CSASLSLRPQTAYF,TGCAGTGCTAGCTTGTCCCTGCGCCCCCAGACGGCGTACTTC
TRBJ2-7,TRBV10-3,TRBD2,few,CAISDRLAGLNSYEQYF,TGTGCCATCAGCGATAGGCTAGCGGGGCTCAACTCCTACGAGCAGTACTTC
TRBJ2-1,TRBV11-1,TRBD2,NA,CASTLGLAGQSSYNEQFF,TGTGCCAGCACCCTCGGACTAGCGGGGCAGAGCTCCTACAATGAGCAGTTCTTC
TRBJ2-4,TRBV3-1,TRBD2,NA,CASSLRTSGGIAKNIQYF,TGTGCCAGCAGCCTGCGGACTAGCGGGGGGATAGCCAAAAACATTCAGTACTTC
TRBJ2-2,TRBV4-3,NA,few,CASSQVVAWGGELFF,TGCGCCAGCAGCCAAGTAGTAGCATGGGGCGGGGAGCTGTTTTTT
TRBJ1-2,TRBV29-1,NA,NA,CSFLASGGGYTF,TGCAGTTTCTTGGCCTCAGGTGGAGGCTACACCTTC
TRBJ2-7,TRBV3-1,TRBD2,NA,CASSPGLAGLIGYEQYF,TGTGCCAGCAGCCCGGGACTAGCGGGGCTTATCGGATACGAGCAGTACTTC
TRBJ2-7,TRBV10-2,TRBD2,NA,CASSEEGLVMYEQYF,TGCGCCAGCAGTGAGGAAGGACTAGTGATGTACGAGCAGTACTTC
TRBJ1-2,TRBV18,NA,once,CASSPSRDYGYTF,TGTGCCAGCTCACCTAGTCGCGACTATGGCTACACCTTC
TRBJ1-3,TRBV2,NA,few,CASSDTRSGNTIYF,TGTGCCAGCAGTGATACCCGCTCTGGAAACACCATATATTTT
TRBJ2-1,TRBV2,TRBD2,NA,CAISFAREGIDARNNEQFF,TGTGCCATCAGTTTCGCACGGGAGGGAATAGATGCAAGAAACAATGAGCAGTTCTTC
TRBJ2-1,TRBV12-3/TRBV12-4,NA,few,CASSLGNDDEQFF,TGTGCCAGCAGTTTAGGGAATGACGATGAGCAGTTCTTC
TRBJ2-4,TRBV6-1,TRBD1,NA,CASSPHPGQTKNIQYF,TGTGCCAGCAGCCCACACCCGGGACAGACCAAAAACATTCAGTACTTC
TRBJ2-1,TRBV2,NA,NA,CASSDPFPTDSYNEQFF,TGTGCCAGCAGTGACCCCTTTCCTACCGACTCCTACAATGAGCAGTTCTTC
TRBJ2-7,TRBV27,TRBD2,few,CASSFLQASGFHEQYF,TGTGCCAGCAGTTTTCTCCAGGCTAGCGGGTTCCACGAGCAGTACTTC
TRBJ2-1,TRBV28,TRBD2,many,CASNVPTSGVEQFF,TGTGCCAGCAACGTCCCGACTAGCGGAGTCGAGCAGTTCTTC
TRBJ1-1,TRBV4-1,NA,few,CASSQVGLGGTEAFF,TGCGCCAGCAGCCAAGTAGGGCTCGGAGGCACTGAAGCTTTCTTT
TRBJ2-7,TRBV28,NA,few,CASSLTGLGREQYF,TGTGCCAGCAGCCTTACAGGGTTGGGGAGAGAGCAGTACTTC
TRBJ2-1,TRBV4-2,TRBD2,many,CASSNPGLALMGEQFF,TGTGCCAGCAGTAACCCGGGACTAGCATTGATGGGTGAGCAGTTCTTC
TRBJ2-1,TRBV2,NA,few,CASSEAAYNEQFF,TGTGCCAGCAGTGAGGCAGCGTACAATGAGCAGTTCTTC
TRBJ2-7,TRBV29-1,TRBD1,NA,CSVEEDRGRLYEQYF,TGCAGCGTCGAAGAGGACAGGGGGCGGCTCTACGAGCAGTACTTC
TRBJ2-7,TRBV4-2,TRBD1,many,CASSPSFGQASYEQYF,TGTGCCAGCAGCCCAAGTTTTGGACAGGCCTCCTACGAGCAGTACTTC
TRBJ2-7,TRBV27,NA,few,CASSLDAGTVSYEQYF,TGTGCCAGCAGTTTGGATGCGGGGACTGTGTCCTACGAGCAGTACTTC
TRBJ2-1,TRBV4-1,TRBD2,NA,CASSQENSGDAYNEQFF,TGCGCCAGCAGCCAAGAGAATAGCGGGGATGCCTACAATGAGCAGTTCTTC
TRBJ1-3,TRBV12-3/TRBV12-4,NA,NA,CASSRQSSGNTIYF,TGTGCCAGCAGTAGACAGAGCTCTGGAAACACCATATATTTT
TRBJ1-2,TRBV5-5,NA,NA,CASGKGRGSANYGYTF,TGTGCCAGCGGTAAGGGGAGAGGATCAGCTAACTATGGCTACACCTTC
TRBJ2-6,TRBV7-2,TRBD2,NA,CASRTTSGTGANVLTF,TGTGCCAGCAGAACCACTAGCGGGACTGGGGCCAACGTCCTGACTTTC
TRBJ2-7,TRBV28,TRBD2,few,CASIGASGGYEQYF,TGTGCCAGCATTGGTGCTAGCGGAGGCTACGAGCAGTACTTC
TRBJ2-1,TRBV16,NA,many,CASSFRDGNEQFF,TGTGCCAGCAGCTTCAGGGACGGCAATGAGCAGTTCTTC
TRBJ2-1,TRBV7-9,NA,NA,CASSLRDPLSSYNEQFF,TGTGCCAGCAGCTTGAGGGACCCCCTGAGCTCCTACAATGAGCAGTTCTTC
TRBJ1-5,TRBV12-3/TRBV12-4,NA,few,CASSFEQMESNQPQHF,TGTGCCAGCAGTTTTGAACAGATGGAGTCAAATCAGCCCCAGCATTTT
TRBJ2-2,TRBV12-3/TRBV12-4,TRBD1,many,CASSFGQGIGELFF,TGTGCCAGCAGTTTTGGACAGGGTATCGGGGAGCTGTTTTTT
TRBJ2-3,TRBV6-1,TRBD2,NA,CASSDLGLAGGDTQYF,TGTGCCAGCAGTGACCTCGGACTAGCGGGGGGAGATACGCAGTATTTT
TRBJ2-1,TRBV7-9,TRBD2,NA,CASSPRAGTSGSNEQFF,TGTGCCAGCAGCCCCCGTGCTGGGACTAGCGGGAGCAATGAGCAGTTCTTC
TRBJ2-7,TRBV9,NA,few,CASSVAPAGAYEQYF,TGTGCCAGCAGCGTGGCCCCGGCAGGGGCCTACGAGCAGTACTTC
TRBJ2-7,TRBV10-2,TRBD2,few,CASSVAGGPHEQYF,TGCGCCAGCAGTGTTGCGGGAGGGCCCCACGAGCAGTACTTC